Below are 15 T cell receptor beta chains sequenced from a single sample in a study of radiation and T cells in renal cell carcinoma. Time point described: blood 2 weeks post-SBRT. As to treatment: 15 Gy SBRT to primary tumor, nephrectomy 4 weeks later. The data were produced by immunoSEQ multiplex PCR, yet TCRdb's version contains in-frame clones alone and is incomplete. The sample consists of 40,000 to 60,000 clones, 75% to 90% of them appearing once. Specimen: blood, collected from a patient whose treatment included radiotherapy and nephrectomy. These receptors were collected from a woman aged 65 to 85 with renal cell carcinoma.

The table lists this clone with a count of one. The V and J genes are TRBV7-6 and TRBJ2-1, with D unclear. Trimming removed 1 base at V and 9 bases at J, with 10 bases between. The CDR3 length is 13 residues. Germline CDR1 and CDR2: SGHVS and FNYEAQ. The CDR3 region has the DNA TGTGCCAGCAGCTTAGGGACCGACCGTGAGCAGTTCTTC. It encodes CASSLGTDREQFF.

J is TRBJ2-3 and V is TRBV30; no firm D call. The V end was cut by 0 bases, the J end by 3 bases, with 10 bases between. The CDR3 loop spans 14 amino acids. Germline V gives CDR1 GTSNPN, CDR2 SVGIG (reference sequence). As DNA, the CDR3 is TGTGCCTGGAGTGTGTTTGGAGTTACAGATACGCAGTATTTT. Translating it yields CAWSVFGVTDTQYF.

The chain is built from TRBV6-1 and TRBJ2-5; 7 positions agree with TRBD1. CDR1 is MNHNS and CDR2 is SASEGT in the germline V gene. The CDR3 is 13 amino acids. V was pared by 6 bases and J by 3 bases, with 4 bases of the junction left unmatched. The CDR3 spells CASRVQGEETQYF. The CDR3 DNA reads as TGTGCCAGCAGGGTGCAGGGGGAAGAGACCCAGTACTTC.

The rearrangement joins TRBV28 to TRBJ1-5; D not resolved. This CDR3 is built from 12 residues. V lost 2 bases and J lost 7, with 6 bases in between. The germline V gene encodes CDR1 MDHEN and CDR2 SYDVKM. In nucleotides, the CDR3 is TGTGCCAGCAGTTTAAGTAGCCAGCCCCAGCATTTT. Protein product: CASSLSSQPQHF.

This clone was detected only a few times. V and J are TRBV4-2 and TRBJ2-7; 8 bases agree with TRBD1. The CDR3 loop spans 15 amino acids. Trimming cost V 0 bases and J 2 bases; bases outside gene matches: 3. Germline values: CDR1 LGHNA, CDR2 YNFKEQ. The CDR3 protein is CASSQDRDRPYEQYF. The CDR3 DNA is TGTGCCAGCAGCCAAGATAGGGACAGGCCCTACGAGCAGTACTTC.

The V gene is TRBV12-5, the J gene TRBJ2-5, with TRBD2 matching over 9 bases. The germline CDR1 and CDR2 sequences are LGHNT and FRNRAP. V was pared by 2 bases and J by 1 base, with 11 bases of the junction left unmatched. The CDR3 is 18 amino acids. The CDR3 nucleotides are TGTGCTAGTGGTTTGTCATGGAGCCTAGCGGGGACCCAAGAGACCCAGTACTTC. Encoded protein: CASGLSWSLAGTQETQYF.

V gene TRBV9 combines with J gene TRBJ2-3, with 8 bases lining up with TRBD2. Unmatched junction bases numbered 7, after V lost 0 bases and J lost 4 bases. Germline V gene data show CDR1 as SGDLS and CDR2 as YYNGEE. The CDR3 spans 16 residues. The CDR3: CASSVGAGAGADTQYF. The CDR3 DNA reads as TGTGCCAGCAGCGTAGGAGCGGGGGCAGGGGCAGATACGCAGTATTTT.

The CDR3 nucleotides read TGTGCCAGCAGTCCCCGGGACATTTACACCGGGGAGCTGTTTTTT. Its translation: CASSPRDIYTGELFF. The gene calls are TRBV27 and TRBJ2-2; D may be TRBD1 (6 bases). The CDR3 totals 15 residues. V was cut by 5 bases and J by 3 bases, with 13 bases left in between. Germline V gives CDR1 MNHEY, CDR2 SMNVEV (reference sequence).

This clone showed up just a few times. The gene calls are TRBV7-7 and TRBJ2-1; 12 bases agree with TRBD2. CDR3 length equals 17 residues. The V gene end was trimmed by 5 bases and the J gene end by 7 bases; junction bases not matched to a gene: 12. Per the germline V gene, CDR1 is SSHAT and CDR2 is FNYEAQ (reference sequence). The CDR3 spells CASSERLAGVGGNEQFF. CDR3 DNA sequence: TGTGCCAGCAGCGAGAGACTAGCGGGAGTCGGTGGTAATGAGCAGTTCTTC.

CDR3 DNA sequence: TGTGCCAGCAGCCTCGGAGGACAGGGGAATGAAAAACTGTTTTTT. Amino acid sequence: CASSLGGQGNEKLFF. The V and J genes are TRBV5-4 and TRBJ1-4, with TRBD1 matching over 9 bases. After removal of 4 bases from V and 5 bases from J, the junction contained 6 bases not matched to a gene. Germline CDR1 SGHNT, CDR2 YYREEE (reference sequence). This CDR3 contains 15 residues.

The chain uses TRBV5-1 and TRBJ2-6, with 7 bases fitting TRBD1. With 6 bases clipped from V and 2 bases from J, the junction kept 5 bases outside the gene matches. The CDR3 totals 15 residues. Germline CDR1 and CDR2: SGHRS and YFSETQ. CDR3 DNA sequence: TGCGCCAGCACCAAAACAGGGGCTGGGGCCAACGTCCTGACTTTC. Its translation: CASTKTGAGANVLTF.

The rearrangement links TRBV2 to TRBJ1-5; the D gene is possibly TRBD1 (5 bases). Trimming cost V 5 bases and J 5 bases, with 7 bases left between them. Germline CDR1 reads SNHLY; CDR2 reads FYNNEI. This CDR3 has 12 amino acids. The CDR3 DNA is TGTGCCAGCAGTCTCAGGGATCAGCCCCAGCATTTT. This sequence encodes CASSLRDQPQHF.

The chain combines TRBV5-4 with TRBJ1-2; 7 bases match TRBD1. The ends lost 4 bases at V and 10 bases at J; junction bases unmatched: 4. Germline lookup yields CDR1 SGHNT and CDR2 YYREEE (reference sequence). CDR3 length equals 11 residues. Here the CDR3 reads CASSAGGVYTF. For the CDR3, the DNA is TGTGCCAGCAGCGCAGGGGGGGTCTACACCTTC.

This clone was seen once. The chain employs TRBV6-5 and TRBJ1-1, with D maybe TRBD1 (6 bases). Germline CDR1 is MNHEY and CDR2 is SVGAGI. Trimming took 2 bases from V and 3 from J, leaving 7 bases between them. The CDR3 is made up of 13 amino acids. For the CDR3, the DNA is TGTGCCAGCAGTTACGGGGGCCACACTGAAGCTTTCTTT. Translating it yields CASSYGGHTEAFF.

The chain joins TRBV5-4 to TRBJ2-1; the D gene is possibly TRBD2 (7 bases). V lost 0 bases to trimming and J lost 8 bases, with 12 bases between them. CDR3 length equals 14 residues. Germline V gene lookup returns CDR1 SGHNT and CDR2 YYREEE (reference sequence). The CDR3 spells CASSLGGGIYEQFF. The CDR3 bases are TGTGCCAGCAGCTTGGGGGGGGGCATTTATGAGCAGTTCTTC.